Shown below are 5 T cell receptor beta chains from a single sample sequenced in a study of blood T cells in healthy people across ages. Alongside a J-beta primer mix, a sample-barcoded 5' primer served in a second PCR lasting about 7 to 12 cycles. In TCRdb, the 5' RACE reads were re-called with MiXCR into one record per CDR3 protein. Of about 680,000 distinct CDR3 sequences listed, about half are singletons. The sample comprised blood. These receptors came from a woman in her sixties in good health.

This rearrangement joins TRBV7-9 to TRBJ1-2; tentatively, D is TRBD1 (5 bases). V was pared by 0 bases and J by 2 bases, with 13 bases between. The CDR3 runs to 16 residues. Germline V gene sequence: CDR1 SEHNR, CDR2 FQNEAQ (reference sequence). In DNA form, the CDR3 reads TGTGCCAGCAGCTTAGCGGGGGGACGCGAGAACTATGGCTACACCTTC. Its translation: CASSLAGGRENYGYTF.

CDR3 DNA: TGTGCCAGCAGCCAAGCCCCCGCCGGGAGGGTTGGGGAGCAGTTCTTC. Protein sequence: CASSQAPAGRVGEQFF. V and J are TRBV4-2 and TRBJ2-1, with TRBD2 matching over 8 bases. V trimming: 1 base; J trimming: 10 bases; junction bases outside the gene matches: 12. Germline-derived CDR1 and CDR2 are LGHNA and YNFKEQ. This CDR3 comprises 16 residues.

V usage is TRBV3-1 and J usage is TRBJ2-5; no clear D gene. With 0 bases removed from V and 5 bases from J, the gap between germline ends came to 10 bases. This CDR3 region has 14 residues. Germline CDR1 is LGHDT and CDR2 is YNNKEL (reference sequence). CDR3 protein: CASSQDLADETQYF. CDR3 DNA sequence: TGTGCCAGCAGCCAAGATCTTGCGGACGAGACCCAGTACTTC.

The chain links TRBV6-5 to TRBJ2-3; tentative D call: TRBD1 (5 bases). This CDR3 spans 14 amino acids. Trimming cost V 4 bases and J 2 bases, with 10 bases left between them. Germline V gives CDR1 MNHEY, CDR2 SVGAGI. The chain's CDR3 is CASSSTGDTDTQYF. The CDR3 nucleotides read TGTGCCAGCAGTTCTACAGGAGACACAGATACGCAGTATTTT.

The CDR3 DNA is TGCAGCGCCTACGGGGATGGGGGCTACACCTTC. Amino acids: CSAYGDGGYTF. The V gene is TRBV29-1, the J gene TRBJ1-2; D remains unclear. The CDR3 sequence is 11 residues long. CDR1 SQVTM and CDR2 ANQGSEA come from the germline V gene. V was clipped by 7 bases and J by 8 bases, with 14 bases between them.